In this sample, the clone carrying this TCR beta chain turned up once. Its antigen is unidentified. Sequencing was performed with immunoSEQ multiplex PCR; in TCRdb, only in-frame clones are kept and a portion is missing. The repertoire holds around 23,000 clones, with about three quarters as singletons. This entry comes from a study of OX40 agonist ivuxolimab in advanced cancers. V was pared by 5 bases and J by 8 bases, with 13 bases between. CDR1 is SGHTA and CDR2 is FQGTGA in the germline V gene. The CDR3 runs 13 residues. Study-level findings and limits: Dose levels from 0.1 to 3.0 mg/kg saw CD4+ and CD8+ blood T cells expand clonally by week 6.

The genes are TRBV7-3 and TRBJ1-3; D ambiguous. Here the sequenced sample was CD4+ or CD8+ T cells sorted from blood, taken in a trial of the OX40 agonist ivuxolimab. The source is an adult with an advanced solid tumor such as melanoma, head and neck, liver or kidney cancer. CDR3 loop: CASSPNLGDTIYF. CDR3 bases: TGTGCCAGCAGCCCTAACCTTGGGGACACCATATATTTT.